What follows describes a single TCR beta chain. Here immunoSEQ multiplex PCR was the method, and the copy in TCRdb shows in-frame clones only, minus some. The data contain some 90,000 clones, around nine tenths of them seen just once; the ten biggest clones take up 7.5% to 9%. This CDR3 comprises 16 residues. Germline CDR1 SEHNR, CDR2 FQNEAQ (reference sequence). V was cut by 5 bases and J by 4 bases, with 20 bases left in between. The data stem from a study of control samples from healthy donors and cancer patients. This chain joins TRBV7-9 and TRBJ2-5; D may be TRBD2 (6 bases). The TCR sequence derives from a woman aged 55-75 years in good health. Input material: blood. The chain's CDR3 is CASSPYSGAEGETQYF. The CDR3 DNA reads TGTGCCAGCAGCCCCTATAGCGGAGCCGAAGGAGAGACCCAGTACTTC.